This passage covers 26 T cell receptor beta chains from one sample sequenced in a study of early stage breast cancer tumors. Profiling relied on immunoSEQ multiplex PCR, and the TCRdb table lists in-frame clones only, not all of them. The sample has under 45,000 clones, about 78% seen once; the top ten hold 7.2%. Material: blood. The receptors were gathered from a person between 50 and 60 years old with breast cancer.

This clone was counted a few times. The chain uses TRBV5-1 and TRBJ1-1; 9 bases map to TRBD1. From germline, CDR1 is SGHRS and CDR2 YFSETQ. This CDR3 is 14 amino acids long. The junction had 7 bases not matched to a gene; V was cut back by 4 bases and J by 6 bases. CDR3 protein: CASSPSGTGSEAFF. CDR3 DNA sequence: TGCGCCAGCAGCCCCTCCGGGACAGGGTCTGAAGCTTTCTTT.

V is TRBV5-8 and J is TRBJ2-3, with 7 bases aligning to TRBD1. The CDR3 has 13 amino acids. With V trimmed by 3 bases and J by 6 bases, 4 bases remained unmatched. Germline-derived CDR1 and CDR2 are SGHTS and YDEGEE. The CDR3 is CASSSDRRDTQYF. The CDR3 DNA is TGTGCCAGCAGCTCGGACAGGAGGGATACGCAGTATTTT.

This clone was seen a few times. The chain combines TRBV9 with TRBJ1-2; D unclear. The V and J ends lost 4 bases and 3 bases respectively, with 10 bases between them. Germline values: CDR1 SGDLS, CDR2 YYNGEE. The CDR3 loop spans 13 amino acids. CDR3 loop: CASSPVNHYGYTF. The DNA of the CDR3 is TGTGCCAGCAGCCCAGTGAACCACTATGGCTACACCTTC.

DNA of the CDR3: TGTGCCAGCAGCCTTAGAGGGGGACTAGAGGGTCTCGATGAGCAGTTCTTC. It translates to CASSLRGGLEGLDEQFF. The chain couples TRBV7-6 to TRBJ2-1; 8 bases align to TRBD2. V lost 5 bases to trimming and J lost 8 bases; unmatched junction nucleotides: 17. The length of the CDR3 is 17 residues. The germline CDR1 and CDR2 sequences are SGHVS and FNYEAQ.

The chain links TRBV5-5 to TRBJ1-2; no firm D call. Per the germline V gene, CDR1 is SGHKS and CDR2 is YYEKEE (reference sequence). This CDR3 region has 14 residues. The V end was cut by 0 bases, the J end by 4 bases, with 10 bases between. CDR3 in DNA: TGTGCCAGCAGCTTGGGGCCACACAGCTATGGCTACACCTTC. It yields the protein CASSLGPHSYGYTF.

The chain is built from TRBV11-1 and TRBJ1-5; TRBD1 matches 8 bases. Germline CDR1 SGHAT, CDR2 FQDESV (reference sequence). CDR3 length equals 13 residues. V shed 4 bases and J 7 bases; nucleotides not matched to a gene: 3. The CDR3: CASSSDRGQPQHF. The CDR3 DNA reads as TGTGCCAGCAGCTCCGACAGGGGCCAGCCCCAGCATTTT.

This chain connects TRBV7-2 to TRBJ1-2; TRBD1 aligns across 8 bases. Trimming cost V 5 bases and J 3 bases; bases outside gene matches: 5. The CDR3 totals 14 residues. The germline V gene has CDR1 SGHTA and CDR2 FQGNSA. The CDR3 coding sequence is TGTGCCAGCAGCCTGGGACAGGCCTACTATGGCTACACCTTC. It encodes CASSLGQAYYGYTF.

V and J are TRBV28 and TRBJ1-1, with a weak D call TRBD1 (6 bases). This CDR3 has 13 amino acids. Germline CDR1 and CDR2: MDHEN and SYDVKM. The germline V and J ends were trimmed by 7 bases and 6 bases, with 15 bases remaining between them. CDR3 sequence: CASTEGVHPEAFF. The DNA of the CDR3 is TGTGCCAGCACCGAGGGGGTACATCCTGAAGCTTTCTTT.

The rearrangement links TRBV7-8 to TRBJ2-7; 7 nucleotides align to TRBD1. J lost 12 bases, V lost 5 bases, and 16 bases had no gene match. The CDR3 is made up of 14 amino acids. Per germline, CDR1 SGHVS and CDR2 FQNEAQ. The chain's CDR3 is CASSQTRDSLRWYV. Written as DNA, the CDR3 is TGTGCCAGCAGCCAAACCCGGGACAGCCTTAGATGGTACGTC.

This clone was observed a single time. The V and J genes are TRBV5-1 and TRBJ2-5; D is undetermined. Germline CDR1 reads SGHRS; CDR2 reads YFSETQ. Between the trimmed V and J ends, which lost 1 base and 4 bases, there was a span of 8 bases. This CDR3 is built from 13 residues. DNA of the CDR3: TGCGCCAGCAGCTTGATCCCCGGAGAGACCCAGTACTTC. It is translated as CASSLIPGETQYF.

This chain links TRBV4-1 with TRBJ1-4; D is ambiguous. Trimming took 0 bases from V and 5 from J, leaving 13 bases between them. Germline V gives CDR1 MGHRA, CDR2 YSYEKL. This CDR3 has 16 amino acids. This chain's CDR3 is CASSQDRRAVNEKLFF. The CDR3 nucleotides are TGCGCCAGCAGCCAAGATAGGAGGGCAGTAAATGAAAAACTGTTTTTT.

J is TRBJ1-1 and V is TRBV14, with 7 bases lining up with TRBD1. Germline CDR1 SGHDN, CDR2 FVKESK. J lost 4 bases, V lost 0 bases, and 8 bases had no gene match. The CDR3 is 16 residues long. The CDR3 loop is CASSQDLYRGGTEAFF. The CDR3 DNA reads TGTGCCAGCAGCCAAGATTTATACAGGGGAGGCACTGAAGCTTTCTTT.

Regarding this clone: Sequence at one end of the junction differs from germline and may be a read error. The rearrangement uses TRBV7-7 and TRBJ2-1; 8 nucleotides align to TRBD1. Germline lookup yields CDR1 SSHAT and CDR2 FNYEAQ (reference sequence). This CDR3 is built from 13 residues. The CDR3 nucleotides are TGTGCTAGCAGCTTGGACAGGGAGAATGAGCAGTTCTTC. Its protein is CASSLDRENEQFF.

Here the CDR3 reads CATETSGGPRPQETQYF. CDR3 in DNA: TGCGCCACCGAGACTAGCGGGGGGCCCCGACCCCAAGAGACCCAGTACTTC. The chain links TRBV10-2 to TRBJ2-5, with TRBD2 identical over 13 bases. Germline values: CDR1 WSHSY, CDR2 SAAADI. V shed 10 bases, J shed 1 base, and the junction held 12 bases outside the gene matches. The CDR3 runs to 17 residues.

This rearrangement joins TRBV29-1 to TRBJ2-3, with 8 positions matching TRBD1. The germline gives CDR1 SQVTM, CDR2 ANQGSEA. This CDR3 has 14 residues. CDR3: CSFDGTGNTDTQYF. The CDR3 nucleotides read TGCAGTTTTGACGGGACAGGTAACACAGATACGCAGTATTTT.

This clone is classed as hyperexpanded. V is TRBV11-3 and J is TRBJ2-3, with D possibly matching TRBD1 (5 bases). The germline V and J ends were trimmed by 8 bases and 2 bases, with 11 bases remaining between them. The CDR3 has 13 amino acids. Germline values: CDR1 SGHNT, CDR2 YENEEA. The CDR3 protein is CASGAEITDTQYF. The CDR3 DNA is TGTGCCAGCGGGGCGGAGATCACAGATACGCAGTATTTT.

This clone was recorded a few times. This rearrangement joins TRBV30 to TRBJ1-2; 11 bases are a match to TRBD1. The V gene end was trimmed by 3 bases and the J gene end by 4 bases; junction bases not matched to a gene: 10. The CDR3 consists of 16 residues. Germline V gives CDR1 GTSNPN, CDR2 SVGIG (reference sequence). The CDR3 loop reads CAWSKDRGRLGYGYTF. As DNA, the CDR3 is TGTGCCTGGAGCAAGGACAGGGGGCGTCTCGGCTATGGCTACACCTTC. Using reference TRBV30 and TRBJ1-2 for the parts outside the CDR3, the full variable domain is SQTIHQWPATLVQPVGSPLSLECTVEGTSNPNLYWYRQAAGRGLQLLFYSVGIGQISSEVPQNLSASRPQDRQFILSSKKLLLSDSGFYLCAWSKDRGRLGYGYTFGSGTRLTVV.

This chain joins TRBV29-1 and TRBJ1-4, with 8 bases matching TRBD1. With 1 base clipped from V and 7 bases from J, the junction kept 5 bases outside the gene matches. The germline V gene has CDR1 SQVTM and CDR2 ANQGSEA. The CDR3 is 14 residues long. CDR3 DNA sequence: TGCAGCGTTGAAGTTCAGGGGGCCGGTGAAAAACTGTTTTTT. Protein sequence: CSVEVQGAGEKLFF.

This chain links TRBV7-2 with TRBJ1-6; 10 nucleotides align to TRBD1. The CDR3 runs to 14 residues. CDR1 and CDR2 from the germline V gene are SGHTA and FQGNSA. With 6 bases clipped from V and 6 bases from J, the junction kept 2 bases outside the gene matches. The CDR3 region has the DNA TGTGCCAGCAGTTGGGACAGGGGTAATTCACCCCTCCACTTT. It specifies CASSWDRGNSPLHF.

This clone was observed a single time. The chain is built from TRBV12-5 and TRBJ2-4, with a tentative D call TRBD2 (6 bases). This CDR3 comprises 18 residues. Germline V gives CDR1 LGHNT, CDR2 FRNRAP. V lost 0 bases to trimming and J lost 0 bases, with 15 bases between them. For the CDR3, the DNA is TGTGCTAGTGGTTTGGTACCCACCTGGAGGGTAGCCAAAAACATTCAGTACTTC. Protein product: CASGLVPTWRVAKNIQYF. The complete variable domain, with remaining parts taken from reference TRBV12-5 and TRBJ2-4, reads DARVTQTPRHKVTEMGQEVTMRCQPILGHNTVFWYRQTMMQGLELLAYFRNRAPLDDSGMPKDRFSAEMPDATLATLKIQPSEPRDSAVYFCASGLVPTWRVAKNIQYFGAGTRLSVL.

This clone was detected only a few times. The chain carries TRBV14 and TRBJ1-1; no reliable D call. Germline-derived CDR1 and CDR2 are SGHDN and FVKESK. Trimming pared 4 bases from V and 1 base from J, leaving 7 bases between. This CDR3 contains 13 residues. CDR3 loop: CASSLKWNTEAFF. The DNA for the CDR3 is TGTGCCAGCAGCCTAAAATGGAACACTGAAGCTTTCTTT. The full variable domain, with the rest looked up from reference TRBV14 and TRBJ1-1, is EAGVTQFPSHSVIEKGQTVTLRCDPISGHDNLYWYRRVMGKEIKFLLHFVKESKQDESGMPNNRFLAERTGGTYSTLKVQPAELEDSGVYFCASSLKWNTEAFFGQGTRLTVV.

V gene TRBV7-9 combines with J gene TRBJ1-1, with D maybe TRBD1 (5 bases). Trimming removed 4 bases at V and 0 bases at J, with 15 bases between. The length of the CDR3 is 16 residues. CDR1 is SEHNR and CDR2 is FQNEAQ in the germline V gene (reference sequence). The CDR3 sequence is CASSSLRETMNTEAFF. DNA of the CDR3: TGTGCCAGCAGCTCCCTCAGGGAAACCATGAACACTGAAGCTTTCTTT.

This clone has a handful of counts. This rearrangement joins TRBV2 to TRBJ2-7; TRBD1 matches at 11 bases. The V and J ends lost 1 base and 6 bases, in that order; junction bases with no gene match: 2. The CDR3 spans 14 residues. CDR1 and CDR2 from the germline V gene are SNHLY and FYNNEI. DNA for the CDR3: TGTGCCAGCAGTGAAGGGACAGGGGGCCGCGAGCAGTACTTC. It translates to CASSEGTGGREQYF.

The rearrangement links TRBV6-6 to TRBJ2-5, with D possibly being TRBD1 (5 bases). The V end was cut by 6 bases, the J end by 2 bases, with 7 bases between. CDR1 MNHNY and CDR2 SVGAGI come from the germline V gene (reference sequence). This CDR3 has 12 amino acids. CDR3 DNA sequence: TGTGCCAGCAGACGACAGCAAGAGACCCAGTACTTC. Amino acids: CASRRQQETQYF.

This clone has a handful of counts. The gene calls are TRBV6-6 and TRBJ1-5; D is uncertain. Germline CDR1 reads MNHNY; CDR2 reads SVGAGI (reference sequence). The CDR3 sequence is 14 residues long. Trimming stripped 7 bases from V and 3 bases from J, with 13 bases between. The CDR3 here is CASINGRDNQPQHF. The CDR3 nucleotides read TGTGCCAGCATTAACGGCCGGGACAATCAGCCCCAGCATTTT.

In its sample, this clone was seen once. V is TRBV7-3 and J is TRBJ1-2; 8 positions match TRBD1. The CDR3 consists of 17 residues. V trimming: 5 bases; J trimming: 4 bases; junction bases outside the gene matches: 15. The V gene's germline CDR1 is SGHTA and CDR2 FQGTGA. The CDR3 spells CASSQTGGGTDSYGYTF. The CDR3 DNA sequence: TGTGCCAGCAGCCAAACAGGGGGGGGAACCGATTCCTATGGCTACACCTTC. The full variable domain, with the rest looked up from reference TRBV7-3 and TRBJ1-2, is GAGVSQTPSNKVTEKGKYVELRCDPISGHTALYWYRQSLGQGPEFLIYFQGTGAADDSGLPNDRFFAVRPEGSVSTLKIQRTERGDSAVYLCASSQTGGGTDSYGYTFGSGTRLTVV.